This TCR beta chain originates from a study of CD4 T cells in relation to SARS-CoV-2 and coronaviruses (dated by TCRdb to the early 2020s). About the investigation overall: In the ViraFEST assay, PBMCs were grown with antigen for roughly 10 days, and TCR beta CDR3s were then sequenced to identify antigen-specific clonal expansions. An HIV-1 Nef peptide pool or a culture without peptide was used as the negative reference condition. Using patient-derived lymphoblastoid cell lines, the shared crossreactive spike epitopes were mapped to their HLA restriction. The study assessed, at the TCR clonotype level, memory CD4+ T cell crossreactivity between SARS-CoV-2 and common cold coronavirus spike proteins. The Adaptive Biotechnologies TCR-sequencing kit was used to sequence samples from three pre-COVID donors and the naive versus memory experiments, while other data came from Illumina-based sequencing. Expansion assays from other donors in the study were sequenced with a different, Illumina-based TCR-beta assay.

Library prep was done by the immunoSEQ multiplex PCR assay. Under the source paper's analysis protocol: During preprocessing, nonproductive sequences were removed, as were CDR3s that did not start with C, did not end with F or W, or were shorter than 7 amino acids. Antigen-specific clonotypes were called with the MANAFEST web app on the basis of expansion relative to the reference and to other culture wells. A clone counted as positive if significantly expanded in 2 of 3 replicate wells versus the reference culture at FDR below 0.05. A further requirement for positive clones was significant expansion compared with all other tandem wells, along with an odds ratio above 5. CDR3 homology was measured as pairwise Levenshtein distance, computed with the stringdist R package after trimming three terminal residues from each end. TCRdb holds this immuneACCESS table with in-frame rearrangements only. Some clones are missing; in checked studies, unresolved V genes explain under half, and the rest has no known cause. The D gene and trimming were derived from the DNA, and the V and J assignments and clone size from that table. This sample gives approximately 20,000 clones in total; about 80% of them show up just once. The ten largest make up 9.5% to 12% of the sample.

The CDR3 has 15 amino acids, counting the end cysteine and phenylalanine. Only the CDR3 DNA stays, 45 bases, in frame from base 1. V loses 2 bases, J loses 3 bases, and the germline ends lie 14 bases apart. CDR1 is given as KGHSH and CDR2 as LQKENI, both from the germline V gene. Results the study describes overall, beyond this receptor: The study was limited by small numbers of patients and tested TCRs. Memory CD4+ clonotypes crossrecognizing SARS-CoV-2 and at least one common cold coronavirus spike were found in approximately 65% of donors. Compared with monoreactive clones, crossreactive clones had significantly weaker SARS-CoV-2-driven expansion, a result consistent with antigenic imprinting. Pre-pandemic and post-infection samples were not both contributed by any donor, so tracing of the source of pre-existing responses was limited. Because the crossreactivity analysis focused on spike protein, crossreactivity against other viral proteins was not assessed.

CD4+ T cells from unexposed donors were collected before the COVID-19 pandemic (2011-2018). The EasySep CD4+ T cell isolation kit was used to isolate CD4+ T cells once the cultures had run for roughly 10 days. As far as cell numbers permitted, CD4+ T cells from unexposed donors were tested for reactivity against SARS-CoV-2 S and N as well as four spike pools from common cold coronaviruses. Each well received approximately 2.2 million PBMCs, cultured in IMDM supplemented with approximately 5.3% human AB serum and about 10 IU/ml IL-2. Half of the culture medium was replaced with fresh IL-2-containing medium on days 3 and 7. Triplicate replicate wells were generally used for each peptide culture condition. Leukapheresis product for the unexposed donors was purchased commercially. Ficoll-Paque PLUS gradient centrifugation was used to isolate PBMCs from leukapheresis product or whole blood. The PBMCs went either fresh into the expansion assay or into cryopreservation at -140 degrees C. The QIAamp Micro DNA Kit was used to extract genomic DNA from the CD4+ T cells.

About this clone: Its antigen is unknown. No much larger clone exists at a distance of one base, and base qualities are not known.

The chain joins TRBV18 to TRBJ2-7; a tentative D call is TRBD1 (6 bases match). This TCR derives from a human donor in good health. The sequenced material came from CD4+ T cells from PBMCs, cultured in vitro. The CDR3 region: CASSPVGTRLYEQYF. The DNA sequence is TGTGCCAGCTCACCAGTCGGGACACGGCTCTACGAGCAGTACTTC. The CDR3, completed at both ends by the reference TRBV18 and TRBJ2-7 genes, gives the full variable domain NAGVMQNPRHLVRRRGQEARLRCSPMKGHSHVYWYRQLPEEGLKFMVYLQKENIIDESGMPKERFSAEFPKEGPSILRIQQVVRGDSAAYFCASSPVGTRLYEQYFGPGTRLTVT.